The 26 T cell receptor beta chains below come from one sample, sequenced in a study of shared clonotypes between healthy human individuals. Some clones are missing from TCRdb's copy, which holds only in-frame ones; the method was immunoSEQ multiplex PCR. The sample shows about 380,000 clones, 95% to 97% of them seen only once. The sequencing input was memory CD8+ T cells sorted from blood. Indicated subset: CD45RO+ cells pooled with CCR7-negative TemRA cells. The receptors shown here come from a man aged 30 to 39 in good health.

The chain recombines TRBV29-1 with TRBJ2-7; 8 bases are shared with TRBD2. From germline, CDR1 is SQVTM and CDR2 ANQGSEA. The ends lost 0 bases at V and 2 bases at J; junction bases unmatched: 6. This CDR3 is 15 amino acids long. As DNA, the CDR3 is TGCAGCGTTGAAGATGTAGTAGCGGGGACCTACGAGCAGTACTTC. Its translation: CSVEDVVAGTYEQYF.

V usage is TRBV2 and J usage is TRBJ2-7; D gene ambiguous. The CDR3 has 14 residues. From germline, CDR1 is SNHLY and CDR2 FYNNEI. V shed 7 bases and J shed 2 bases, with 15 bases lying between them. CDR3 loop: CASTEKGGTYEQYF. DNA of the CDR3: TGTGCCAGCACCGAAAAGGGCGGAACCTACGAGCAGTACTTC.

This clone was recorded once. This chain connects TRBV10-3 to TRBJ2-1, with D perhaps matching TRBD2 (6 bases). This CDR3 has 13 amino acids. Germline V CDR1 and CDR2: ENHRY, SYGVKD. V lost 5 bases, J lost 9 bases, and 14 bases lay in between. For the CDR3, the DNA is TGTGCCATCAGTCCTACACACGGGGGTGAGCAGTTCTTC. It encodes CAISPTHGGEQFF.

The chain recombines TRBV7-3 with TRBJ2-1; tentative D call: TRBD2 (5 bases). In germline, CDR1 is SGHTA, CDR2 FQGTGA. CDR3 size: 13 residues. The V gene lost 0 bases and the J gene lost 5 bases, with 5 bases spanning the gap. The CDR3 sequence is CASSLTADNEQFF. DNA for the CDR3: TGTGCCAGCAGCTTAACAGCGGACAATGAGCAGTTCTTC.

The chain combines TRBV29-1 with TRBJ2-5; no clear D. CDR1 and CDR2 from the germline V gene are SQVTM and ANQGSEA. The V and J ends lost 8 bases and 4 bases respectively, with 14 bases between them. The CDR3 spans 12 residues. The CDR3 DNA reads TGCAGCCCTGTGGTGGTTGGAGAGACCCAGTACTTC. Translation gives CSPVVVGETQYF. The complete variable domain, with remaining parts taken from reference TRBV29-1 and TRBJ2-5, reads SAVISQKPSRDICQRGTSLTIQCQVDSQVTMMFWYRQQPGQSLTLIATANQGSEATYESGFVIDKFPISRPNLTFSTLTVSNMSPEDSSIYLCSPVVVGETQYFGPGTRLLVL.

This clone showed up just once. The sample has other DNA sequences that encode this CDR3 too. The chain has TRBV20-1 and TRBJ1-2, with D uncertain. CDR3 length: 9 residues. Trimming removed 6 bases from V and 7 bases from J, with 6 bases in between. Germline assignment: CDR1 DFQATT and CDR2 SNEGSKA (reference sequence). DNA for the CDR3: TGCAGTGCCCGAGGTGGCTACACCTTC. This sequence encodes CSARGGYTF.

The genes are TRBV27 and TRBJ2-3; TRBD2 matches 11 bases. The CDR3 consists of 15 residues. The V and J ends lost 5 bases and 4 bases, in that order; junction bases with no gene match: 5. CDR1 is MNHEY, CDR2 SMNVEV, per germline (reference sequence). The CDR3 reads CASSPRTSGSDTQYF. For the CDR3, the DNA is TGTGCCAGCAGTCCGAGGACTAGCGGGTCAGATACGCAGTATTTT.

The chain uses TRBV7-3 and TRBJ2-5; D call uncertain. V was pared by 4 bases and J by 2 bases, with 11 bases between. CDR3 length: 14 residues. Germline CDR1 and CDR2: SGHTA and FQGTGA. DNA of the CDR3: TGTGCCAGCAGCTGTGAGGACGGGCAAGAGACCCAGTACTTC. It translates to CASSCEDGQETQYF.

This chain uses TRBV20-1 with TRBJ2-1; 10 bases line up with TRBD2. In germline, CDR1 is DFQATT, CDR2 SNEGSKA (reference sequence). This CDR3 is 11 amino acids long. The CDR3 loop is CRSLAGEEQFF. CDR3 sequence (DNA): TGCAGATCCCTAGCGGGGGAGGAGCAGTTCTTC.

The rearrangement joins TRBV5-1 to TRBJ2-1, with D perhaps TRBD2 (6 bases). Germline values: CDR1 SGHRS, CDR2 YFSETQ. Trimming removed 4 bases from V and 8 bases from J, with 13 bases in between. The CDR3 totals 13 residues. The CDR3 spells CASSAGLVDEQFF. Here the CDR3 DNA reads TGCGCCAGCAGCGCGGGGCTGGTCGATGAGCAGTTCTTC.

The J gene is TRBJ1-1, the V gene TRBV7-3, with a possible D match to TRBD1 (6 bases). Germline loops: CDR1 SGHTA, CDR2 FQGTGA. V lost 2 bases and J lost 0, with 10 bases in between. This CDR3 comprises 15 residues. CDR3 loop: CASSLRRGMNTEAFF. Here the CDR3 DNA reads TGTGCCAGCAGCTTACGCAGGGGAATGAACACTGAAGCTTTCTTT.

The V gene is TRBV18, the J gene TRBJ2-7, with TRBD1 matching over 7 bases. The CDR3 contains 15 residues. Germline V gene lookup returns CDR1 KGHSH and CDR2 LQKENI. J gave up 0 bases and V 5 bases, and 7 bases lay outside the gene matches. CDR3 protein: CASSATGALSYEQYF. The DNA for the CDR3 is TGTGCCAGCTCAGCAACAGGGGCCCTCTCCTACGAGCAGTACTTC.

In its sample, this clone was seen once. CDR3 loop: CASSLRGAGRNTEAFF. The CDR3 DNA is TGTGCCAGCAGCTTAAGAGGGGCAGGGCGGAACACTGAAGCTTTCTTT. The V call is TRBV7-9, the J call TRBJ1-1, with a possible D match to TRBD1 (5 bases). This CDR3 has 16 residues. V lost 2 bases and J 1 base, leaving 14 bases between the germline ends. From germline, CDR1 is SEHNR and CDR2 FQNEAQ (reference sequence).

V gene TRBV30 combines with J gene TRBJ2-1, with TRBD1 as a possible D gene (6 bases). V dropped 3 bases and J dropped 12 bases, with 27 bases sitting between them. The CDR3 consists of 16 residues. Germline CDR1 reads GTSNPN; CDR2 reads SVGIG (reference sequence). CDR3 in DNA: TGTGCCTGGAGGGGAAAGACTCATCCAGGGGTTTTTGGGCAGTTCTTC. Its translation: CAWRGKTHPGVFGQFF. The full variable domain, its missing parts supplied by reference TRBV30 and TRBJ2-1, is SQTIHQWPATLVQPVGSPLSLECTVEGTSNPNLYWYRQAAGRGLQLLFYSVGIGQISSEVPQNLSASRPQDRQFILSSKKLLLSDSGFYLCAWRGKTHPGVFGQFFGPGTRLTVL.

V is TRBV21-1 and J is TRBJ1-2. TRBV21-1 is a listed pseudogene. The CDR3 totals 11 residues. CDR3: CARGGRHGYTF. The CDR3 DNA reads TGTGCCAGGGGGGGACGGCATGGCTACACCTTC.

The rearrangement uses TRBV29-1 and TRBJ2-1; D perhaps matches TRBD2 (5 bases). V was clipped by 3 bases and J by 2 bases, with 14 bases between them. The CDR3 loop spans 15 amino acids. Germline CDR1 SQVTM, CDR2 ANQGSEA. The CDR3 region has the DNA TGCAGCGTTGACTTTAGAGGGTTCCCCTACAATGAGCAGTTCTTC. It codes for CSVDFRGFPYNEQFF.

This clone was seen a single time. The chain is built from TRBV29-1 and TRBJ2-7, with TRBD1 matching 9 bases. Per the germline V gene, CDR1 is SQVTM and CDR2 is ANQGSEA. The CDR3 spans 11 residues. J lost 7 bases, V lost 4 bases, and 2 bases had no gene match. In DNA, the CDR3 is TGCAGCGTTGGGACAGGGGATGAGCAGTACTTC. Protein product: CSVGTGDEQYF.

This sequence joins TRBV28 and TRBJ2-6; D is tentatively TRBD1 or TRBD2 (6 bases each). Germline V gene lookup returns CDR1 MDHEN and CDR2 SYDVKM. The CDR3 length is 16 residues. Trimming left V 6 bases short and J 0 bases short, with 12 bases between. This chain's CDR3 is CASRGGTHSGANVLTF. In DNA form, the CDR3 reads TGTGCCAGCAGGGGGGGCACTCACTCTGGGGCCAACGTCCTGACTTTC.

V gene TRBV6-6 combines with J gene TRBJ1-5; D gene ambiguous. This CDR3 has 12 residues. Trimming cost V 6 bases and J 9 bases, with 12 bases left between them. In germline, CDR1 is MNHNY, CDR2 SVGAGI (reference sequence). CDR3 residues: CASRGYISPQHF. Here the CDR3 DNA reads TGTGCCAGCAGGGGGTACATTTCGCCCCAGCATTTT.

V is TRBV28 and J is TRBJ2-1; the match to TRBD2 covers 8 bases. This CDR3 is 17 amino acids long. V lost 3 bases, J lost 6 bases, and 13 bases stayed unmatched. Germline values: CDR1 MDHEN, CDR2 SYDVKM. CDR3 loop: CASSFASKGTRGNEQFF. CDR3 sequence (DNA): TGTGCCAGCAGTTTTGCGTCGAAGGGGACTAGGGGCAATGAGCAGTTCTTC.

This chain connects TRBV11-3 to TRBJ2-1; no firm D call. In germline, CDR1 is SGHNT, CDR2 YENEEA. The CDR3 covers 14 residues. Trimming took off 2 bases at V and 11 bases at J, with 16 bases between the two ends. CDR3 protein: CASSLSVSTPKQFF. As DNA, the CDR3 is TGTGCCAGCAGCTTATCGGTGTCGACCCCGAAGCAGTTCTTC.

The J gene is TRBJ2-2, the V gene TRBV10-3; 7 bases agree with TRBD1. J lost 2 bases, V lost 6 bases, and 6 bases had no gene match. This CDR3 spans 15 amino acids. Germline V gene data show CDR1 as ENHRY and CDR2 as SYGVKD. The CDR3 nucleotides read TGTGCCATCAGACCCGACAGGGTTAACACCGGGGAGCTGTTTTTT. It encodes CAIRPDRVNTGELFF.

This clone was observed a few times. Additional DNA sequences in this sample encode the identical CDR3. The V and J genes are TRBV27 and TRBJ1-5, with 8 bases identical to TRBD1. The germline V gene encodes CDR1 MNHEY and CDR2 SMNVEV (reference sequence). V lost 3 bases and J lost 2; bases outside the gene matches: 0. CDR3 length equals 14 residues. The CDR3 coding sequence is TGTGCCAGCAGTTTGGGACAGGGCAATCAGCCCCAGCATTTT. Amino acids: CASSLGQGNQPQHF.

V is TRBV5-6 and J is TRBJ2-2; no reliable D call. This CDR3 is 14 amino acids long. Looked up from germline, CDR1 is SGHDT and CDR2 is YYEEEE. V was cut by 0 bases and J by 4 bases, with 7 bases left in between. CDR3 sequence (DNA): TGTGCCAGCAGCTTGGCCCCCCTCACCGGGGAGCTGTTTTTT. It translates to CASSLAPLTGELFF. Full variable domain (outside the CDR3, taken from reference TRBV5-6 and TRBJ2-2): DAGVTQSPTHLIKTRGQQVTLRCSPKSGHDTVSWYQQALGQGPQFIFQYYEEEERQRGNFPDRFSGHQFPNYSSELNVNALLLGDSALYLCASSLAPLTGELFFGEGSRLTVL.

This chain links TRBV27 with TRBJ1-3, with D perhaps TRBD1 (6 bases). The CDR3 is made up of 15 amino acids. Germline-derived CDR1 and CDR2 are MNHEY and SMNVEV (reference sequence). V was pared by 6 bases and J by 4 bases, with 16 bases between. The CDR3 nucleotides are TGTGCCAGCAGACGCCTGGGGGGGGCGGGAAACACCATATATTTT. It translates to CASRRLGGAGNTIYF.

The J gene is TRBJ2-5, the V gene TRBV6-5, with 11 bases fitting TRBD2. CDR1 and CDR2 from the germline V gene are MNHEY and SVGAGI. The ends lost 4 bases at V and 4 bases at J; junction bases unmatched: 8. CDR3 length: 16 amino acids. The CDR3 loop reads CASSLLYTSGRETQYF. The CDR3 coding sequence is TGTGCCAGCAGTTTACTCTATACTAGCGGGAGAGAGACCCAGTACTTC.